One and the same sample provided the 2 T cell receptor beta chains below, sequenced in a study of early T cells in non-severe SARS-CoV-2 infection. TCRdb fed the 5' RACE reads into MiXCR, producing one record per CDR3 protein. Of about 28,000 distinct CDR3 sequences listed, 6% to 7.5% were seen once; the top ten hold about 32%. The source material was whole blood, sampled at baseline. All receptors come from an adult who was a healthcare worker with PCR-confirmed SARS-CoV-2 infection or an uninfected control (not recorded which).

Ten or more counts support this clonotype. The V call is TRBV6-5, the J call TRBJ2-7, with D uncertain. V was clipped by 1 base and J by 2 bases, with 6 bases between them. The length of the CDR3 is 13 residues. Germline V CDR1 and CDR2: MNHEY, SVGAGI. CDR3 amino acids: CASSYYQAYEQYF. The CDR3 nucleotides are TGTGCCAGCAGTTACTACCAGGCCTACGAGCAGTACTTC.

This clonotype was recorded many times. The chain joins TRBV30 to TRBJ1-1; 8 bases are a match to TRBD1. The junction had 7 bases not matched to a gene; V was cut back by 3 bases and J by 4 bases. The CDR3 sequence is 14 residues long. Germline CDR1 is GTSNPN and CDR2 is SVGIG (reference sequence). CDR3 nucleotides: TGTGCCTGGAGAAGGACAGGGAGTGGCACTGAAGCTTTCTTT. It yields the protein CAWRRTGSGTEAFF.